These T cell receptor beta chains were read from a single sample in a study of shared clonotypes between healthy human individuals. TCRdb keeps only in-frame clones here, not all; method: immunoSEQ multiplex PCR. The sample has 2 million to 2.5 million clones; almost 96% are singletons. What was sequenced was naive CD4+ T cells sorted from blood. Every receptor here comes from a man between 18 and 35 years old in good health. The conserved cysteine and the conserved F or W are not part of the CDR3 here. Each record gives: J gene, V gene, CDR3 protein.

J: TRBJ1-2
V: TRBV18
CDR3: ASSRTGTEGYT

J: TRBJ1-4
V: TRBV18
CDR3: ASSPGTPRGKLF

J: TRBJ1-1
V: TRBV5-5
CDR3: ASSSTGWLNTEAF

J: TRBJ1-1
V: TRBV19
CDR3: ASSIQGIPEAF

J: TRBJ2-3
V: TRBV7-2
CDR3: ASSRRTFPDTQY

J: TRBJ2-2
V: TRBV10-3
CDR3: AISWTGNTGELF

J: TRBJ1-6
V: TRBV19
CDR3: ASSPRNGNSPLH

J: TRBJ1-3
V: TRBV9
CDR3: ASSVGLGSGNTIY

J: TRBJ2-7
V: TRBV11-2
CDR3: ASSLGFVGASSYEQY

J: TRBJ2-7
V: TRBV28
CDR3: ASSVLAGGAYEQY

J: TRBJ2-7
V: TRBV7-9
CDR3: ASSPEGRGVSSYEQY

J: TRBJ1-5
V: TRBV9
CDR3: ASSVGSGYQPQH

J: TRBJ2-3
V: TRBV5-1
CDR3: ASSTLTSATDTQY

J: TRBJ2-7
V: TRBV5-1
CDR3: ASSGRGPGYEQY

J: TRBJ1-3
V: TRBV19
CDR3: ASQGPGNTIY

J: TRBJ2-1
V: TRBV11-3
CDR3: ASSARDRGHNEQF

J: TRBJ2-6
V: TRBV2
CDR3: ASSVLGQGATGANVLT

J: TRBJ1-1
V: TRBV30
CDR3: AWSGGQGTEAF

J: TRBJ2-2
V: TRBV7-9
CDR3: ASSPGTGLTGELF

J: TRBJ1-5
V: TRBV15
CDR3: ATSRDGGGDQPQH

J: TRBJ1-2
V: TRBV6-1
CDR3: ASRETGTGVYGYT

J: TRBJ1-2
V: TRBV30
CDR3: AWSSSSYGYT

J: TRBJ1-4
V: TRBV6-6
CDR3: ASSYSSRKAGEKLF

J: TRBJ2-4
V: TRBV9
CDR3: ASSVGSGASKNIQY

J: TRBJ2-3
V: TRBV7-6
CDR3: ASSKPGLAEDTQY

J: TRBJ2-2
V: TRBV11-2
CDR3: ASSLATPVELF

J: TRBJ2-5
V: TRBV18
CDR3: ASSPRHRETQY

J: TRBJ2-2
V: TRBV6-6
CDR3: ASSYGGGFGELF

J: TRBJ2-3
V: TRBV5-1
CDR3: ASSGQAGPTDTQY

J: TRBJ1-1
V: TRBV5-1
CDR3: ASSPDRATEAF

J: TRBJ2-7
V: TRBV6-1
CDR3: ASRHTGWGY

J: TRBJ1-2
V: TRBV2
CDR3: ASSELGTFGYGYT

J: TRBJ1-2
V: TRBV18
CDR3: ASSNLDSNGYT

J: TRBJ2-5
V: TRBV7-2
CDR3: ASSLSGRLQETQY

J: TRBJ1-1
V: TRBV30
CDR3: AWTGSHTEAF

J: TRBJ1-3
V: TRBV5-4
CDR3: ASSLGGGVGSPGNTIY